There are a few counts of the clone carrying this T cell receptor (beta chain). Its antigen is unknown. TCRdb itself ran the reads through MiXCR, one entry per CDR3 protein. The repertoire holds 450,000 to 600,000 distinct CDR3 sequences, with about 42% as singletons. The CDR3 sequence is 14 residues long. V shed 4 bases and J shed 10 bases, with 14 bases lying between them. Germline CDR1 and CDR2: MGHRA and YSYEKL. This entry belongs to a study of T cell repertoires in cytomegalovirus infection. The sample here was cultured PBMCs, taken from culture after CMV antigen stimulation. The chain carries TRBV4-1 and TRBJ1-6; TRBD1 is a possible D gene (6 bases). The receptor was isolated from a human donor in good health (CMV status not recorded). Some clones in this sample may be carry-over from other donors' samples. The CDR3 here is CASSPRFQGSPLHF. The CDR3 coding sequence is TGCGCCAGCAGCCCTCGGTTCCAGGGGTCACCCCTCCACTTT.